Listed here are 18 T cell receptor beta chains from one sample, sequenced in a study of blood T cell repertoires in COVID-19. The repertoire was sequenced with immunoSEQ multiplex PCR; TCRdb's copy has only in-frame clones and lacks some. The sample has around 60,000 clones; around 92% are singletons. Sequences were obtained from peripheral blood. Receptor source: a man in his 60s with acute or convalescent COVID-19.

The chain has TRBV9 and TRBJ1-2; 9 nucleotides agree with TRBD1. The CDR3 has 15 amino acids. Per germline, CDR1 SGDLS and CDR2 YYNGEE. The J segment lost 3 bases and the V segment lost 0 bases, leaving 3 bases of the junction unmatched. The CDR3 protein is CASSVVGQGDYGYTF. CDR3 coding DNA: TGTGCCAGCAGCGTAGTGGGACAGGGTGACTATGGCTACACCTTC.

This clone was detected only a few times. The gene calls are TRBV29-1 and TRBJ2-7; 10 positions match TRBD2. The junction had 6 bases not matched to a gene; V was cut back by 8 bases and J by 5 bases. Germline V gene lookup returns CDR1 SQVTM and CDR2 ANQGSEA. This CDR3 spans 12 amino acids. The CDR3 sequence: CSTLAGGNEQYF. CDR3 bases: TGCAGCACCTTAGCGGGAGGTAACGAGCAGTACTTC.

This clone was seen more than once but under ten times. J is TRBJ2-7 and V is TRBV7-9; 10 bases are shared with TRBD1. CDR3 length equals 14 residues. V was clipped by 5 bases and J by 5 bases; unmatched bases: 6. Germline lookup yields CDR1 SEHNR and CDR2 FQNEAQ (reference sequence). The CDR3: CASSPRGTGDEQYF. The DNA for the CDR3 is TGTGCCAGCAGCCCGAGGGGGACAGGGGACGAGCAGTACTTC.

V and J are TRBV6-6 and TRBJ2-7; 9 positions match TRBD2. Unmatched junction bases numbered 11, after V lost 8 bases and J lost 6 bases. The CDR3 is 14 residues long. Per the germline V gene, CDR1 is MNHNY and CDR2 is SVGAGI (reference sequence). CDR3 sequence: CASLSGRIGLEQYF. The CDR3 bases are TGTGCCAGCTTAAGCGGGAGGATAGGGCTCGAGCAGTACTTC.

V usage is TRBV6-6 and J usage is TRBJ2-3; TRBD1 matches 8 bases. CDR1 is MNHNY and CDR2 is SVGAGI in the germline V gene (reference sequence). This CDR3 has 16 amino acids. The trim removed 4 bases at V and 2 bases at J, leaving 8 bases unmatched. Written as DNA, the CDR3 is TGTGCCAGCAGTTCTATGGACAGGGCCCCCACAGATACGCAGTATTTT. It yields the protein CASSSMDRAPTDTQYF.

In nucleotides, the CDR3 is TGTGCCAGCAGCGTCGGCGACGACACGGACTATGGCTACACCTTC. Amino acid sequence: CASSVGDDTDYGYTF. J is TRBJ1-2 and V is TRBV9; unclear D gene. The ends were cut back, 2 bases at V and 3 bases at J, with 14 bases in the middle. CDR3 size: 15 residues. The germline gives CDR1 SGDLS, CDR2 YYNGEE.

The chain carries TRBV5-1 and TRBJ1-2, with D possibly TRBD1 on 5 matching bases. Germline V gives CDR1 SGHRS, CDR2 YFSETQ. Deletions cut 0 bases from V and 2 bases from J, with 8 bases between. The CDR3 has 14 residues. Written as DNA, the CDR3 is TGCGCCAGCAGCTTGGAAAGGGGAAACTATGGCTACACCTTC. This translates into CASSLERGNYGYTF.

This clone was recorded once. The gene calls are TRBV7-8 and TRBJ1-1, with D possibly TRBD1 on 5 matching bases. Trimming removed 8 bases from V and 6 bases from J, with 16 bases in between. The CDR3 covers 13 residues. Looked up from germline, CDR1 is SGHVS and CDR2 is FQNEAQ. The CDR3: CASQGRLRSEAFF. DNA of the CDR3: TGTGCCAGCCAGGGTCGGCTTCGATCTGAAGCTTTCTTT.

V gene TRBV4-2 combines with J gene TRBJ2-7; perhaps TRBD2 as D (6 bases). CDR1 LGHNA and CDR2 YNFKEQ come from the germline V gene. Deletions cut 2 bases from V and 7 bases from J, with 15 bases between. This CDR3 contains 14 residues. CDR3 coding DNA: TGTGCCAGCAGCCAAACTAGATCCGGGGGAGAGCAGTACTTC. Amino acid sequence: CASSQTRSGGEQYF.

Here the CDR3 reads CASSPGGEAFF. The CDR3 bases are TGTGCCAGCAGTCCAGGGGGCGAGGCTTTCTTT. The chain combines TRBV6-2 or TRBV6-3 with TRBJ1-1; TRBD1 aligns across 8 bases. V trimming: 5 bases; J trimming: 11 bases; junction bases outside the gene matches: 4. The CDR3 is 11 residues long. Germline-derived CDR1 and CDR2 are MNHEY and SVGEGT.

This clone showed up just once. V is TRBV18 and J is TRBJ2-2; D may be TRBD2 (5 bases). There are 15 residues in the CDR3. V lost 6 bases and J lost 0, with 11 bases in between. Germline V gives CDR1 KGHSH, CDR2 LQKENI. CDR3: CASSQPGANTGELFF. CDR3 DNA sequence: TGTGCCAGCTCGCAGCCCGGGGCGAACACCGGGGAGCTGTTTTTT.

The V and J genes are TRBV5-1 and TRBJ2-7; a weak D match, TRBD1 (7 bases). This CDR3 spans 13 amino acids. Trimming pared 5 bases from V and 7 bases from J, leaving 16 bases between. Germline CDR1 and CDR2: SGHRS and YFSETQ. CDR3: CASRLTGAGEQYF. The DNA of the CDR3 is TGCGCCAGCAGACTAACAGGGGCGGGAGAGCAGTACTTC.

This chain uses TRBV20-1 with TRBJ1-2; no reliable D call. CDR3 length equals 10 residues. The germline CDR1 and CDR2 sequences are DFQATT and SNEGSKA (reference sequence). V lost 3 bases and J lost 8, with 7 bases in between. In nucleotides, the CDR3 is TGCAGTGCTAGGGGCGGGGGCTACACCTTC. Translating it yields CSARGGGYTF.

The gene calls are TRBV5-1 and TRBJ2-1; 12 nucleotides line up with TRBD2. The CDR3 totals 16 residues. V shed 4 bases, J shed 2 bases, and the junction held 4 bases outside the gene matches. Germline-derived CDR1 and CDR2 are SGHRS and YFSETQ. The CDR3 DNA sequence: TGCGCCAGCAGCGAAACTAGCGGGAGGACCTACAATGAGCAGTTCTTC. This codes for CASSETSGRTYNEQFF.

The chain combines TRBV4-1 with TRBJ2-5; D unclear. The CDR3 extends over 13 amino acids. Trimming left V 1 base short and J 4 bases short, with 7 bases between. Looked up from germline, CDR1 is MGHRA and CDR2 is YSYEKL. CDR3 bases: TGCGCCAGCAGCCAAGCACAACCAGAGACCCAGTACTTC. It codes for CASSQAQPETQYF.

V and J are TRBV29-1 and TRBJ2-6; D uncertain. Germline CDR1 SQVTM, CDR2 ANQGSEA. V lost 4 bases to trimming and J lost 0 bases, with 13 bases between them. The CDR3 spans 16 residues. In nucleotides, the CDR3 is TGCAGCGTTGCGAACAGCCCTTACTCTGGGGCCAACGTCCTGACTTTC. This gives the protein CSVANSPYSGANVLTF.

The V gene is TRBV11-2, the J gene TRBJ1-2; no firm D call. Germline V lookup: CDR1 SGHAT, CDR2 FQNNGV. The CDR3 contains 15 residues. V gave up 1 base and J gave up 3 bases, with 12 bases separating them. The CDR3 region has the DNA TGTGCCAGCAGCTTAGGAAATTTGCAGGACTATGGCTACACCTTC. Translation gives CASSLGNLQDYGYTF.

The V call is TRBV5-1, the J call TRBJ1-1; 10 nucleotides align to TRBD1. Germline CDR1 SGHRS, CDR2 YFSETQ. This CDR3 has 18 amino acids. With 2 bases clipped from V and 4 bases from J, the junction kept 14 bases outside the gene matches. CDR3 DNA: TGCGCCAGCAGCTTAACATCAACGTCGGACAGGGGGTTCACTGAAGCTTTCTTT. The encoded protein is CASSLTSTSDRGFTEAFF.